This entry features one T cell receptor beta chain sequence. No cognate antigen has been identified for it. The junction differs from germline at one of its ends, possibly a read error. This sample is drawn from a study of CD8 T cells in ankylosing spondylitis (dated by TCRdb to the late 2010s). Study-wide context: The study profiled T cell receptor beta repertoires in healthy donors and ankylosing spondylitis patients to find disease-linked TCR variants. Peripheral blood was sampled, and synovial fluid was additionally collected from ankylosing spondylitis patients. The full study cohort comprised around 23 ankylosing spondylitis patients and 85 to 120 healthy donors.

Instrument on record: Illumina HiSeq 2500. Quantitative 5'-RACE with molecular barcodes was used to prepare TCR beta libraries. On the authors' methods: A new computational method, built on a probabilistic model of VDJ rearrangement, was used to identify disease-linked TCR variants. TCRdb's own reprocessing of the public reads used fastp at Q25 and MiXCR and kept productive beta chains. Merged by CDR3 protein, the rows form single entries marked with the most common genes and DNA. It is TCRdb's table, rather than the study itself, that gives the V and J calls and clone size. In all, the sample holds 100,000 to 150,000 distinct CDR3 sequences, and 17% of those were seen once. The top ten constitute roughly a third of the sample. The CDR3 goes from the cysteine to the phenylalanine over 16 residues. The read is trimmed to its CDR3 DNA, 48 bases read in frame from base 1. From a lookup of the germline V gene, CDR1 and CDR2 are SNHLY and FYNNEI.

Overall results and qualifications from the work: A TCR beta motif made up of several highly homologous amino acid variants appeared to be characteristic of blood from ankylosing spondylitis patients. In peripheral blood, the disease-linked clones were found at relatively low frequencies and had a CD8+ phenotype. Some TCR beta motif variants had previously been reported in synovial fluid and blood of reactive arthritis patients, which suggested common disease-initiation mechanisms. Significant enrichment of the disease-linked clones was reported in matched synovial fluid samples from ankylosing spondylitis patients.

The origin of this receptor is a male donor with ankylosing spondylitis. In this chain, TRBV2 is recombined with TRBJ2-3, with 8 middle bases fitting TRBD1. Source material: blood, either unsorted or a sorted T cell fraction (not recorded which). CDR3 sequence: CASSGWTGMGTDTQYF. The DNA is as follows: TGTGCCAGCAGTGGCTGGACAGGGATGGGCACAGATACGCAGTACTTT.